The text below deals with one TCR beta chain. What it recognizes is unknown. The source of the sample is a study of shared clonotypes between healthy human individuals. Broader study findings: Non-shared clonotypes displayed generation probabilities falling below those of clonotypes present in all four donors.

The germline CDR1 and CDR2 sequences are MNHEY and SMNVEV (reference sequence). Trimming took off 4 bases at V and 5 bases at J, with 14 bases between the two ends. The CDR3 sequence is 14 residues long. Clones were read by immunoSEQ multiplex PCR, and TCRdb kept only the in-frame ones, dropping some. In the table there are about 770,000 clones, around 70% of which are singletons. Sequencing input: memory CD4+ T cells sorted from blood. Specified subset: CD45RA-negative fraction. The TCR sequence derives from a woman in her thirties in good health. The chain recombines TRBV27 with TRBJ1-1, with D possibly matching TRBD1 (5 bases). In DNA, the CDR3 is TGTGCCAGCAGTTCGGGACCGCGGAAGACTGAAGCTTTCTTT. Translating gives CASSSGPRKTEAFF.